The entry below gives a single T cell receptor (beta chain) sequence along with its context. Its antigen remains unknown. Clones were sequenced by immunoSEQ multiplex PCR, and TCRdb holds only the in-frame ones, with some missing. Altogether about 15,000 clones are present, approximately 81% being singletons, with the ten largest covering 15% to 20%. These data belong to a study of cytotoxic CD8 clonotypes in ibrutinib-treated CLL. Frozen PBMC stocks contributed 2 to 2.5 micrograms of genomic DNA to the TCR beta libraries. Study observations and caveats: Clonality grew at ibrutinib response; at progression, it decreased back toward baseline. Private clonotypes, not public ones, expanded at ibrutinib response.

J gave up 4 bases and V 3 bases, and 13 bases lay outside the gene matches. The length of the CDR3 is 16 residues. Germline loops: CDR1 SGHTS, CDR2 YDEGEE. This receptor was identified in a human donor with chronic lymphocytic leukemia. The chain is built from TRBV5-8 and TRBJ2-7, with TRBD1 identical over 7 bases. This specimen was PBMCs, taken before ibrutinib treatment. CDR3 nucleotide sequence: TGTGCCAGCAGCTCCCCGGGACAGACGATATCTTACGAGCAGTACTTC. Protein: CASSSPGQTISYEQYF.